There are a few counts of the clone carrying this T cell receptor (beta chain). Its antigen remains unknown. The data are from a study of molecular identifiers for immune sequencing clone quantification. Whole-study findings and limits: Among effectors, clones above 20 RNA copies held over 98% of molecules; among naive cells, under 1%.

Germline V gene lookup returns CDR1 SNHLY and CDR2 FYNNEI. The V gene end was trimmed by 4 bases and the J gene end by 4 bases; junction bases not matched to a gene: 12. The CDR3 runs 16 residues. TCRdb re-analysed the PCR reads in MiXCR, keeping a single row per CDR3 protein. The repertoire consists of about 630,000 distinct CDR3 sequences, with about 25% occurring once and the leading ten covering 0.7% to 0.95%. Construction of naive CD8 libraries employed about 19,000 to 1,100,000 sorted cells together with 10%, 30% or 50% RNA. What was sequenced was naive CD8+ T cells from blood, with Jurkat cell RNA spiked in. The subset denotes: FACS-sorted CD8+CD4-CCR7+CD45RA+ naive T cells. The receptor's source is a human donor in good health. Some libraries in this study had Jurkat cell RNA spiked in. The chain employs TRBV2 and TRBJ2-7; the match to TRBD1 covers 8 bases. Here the CDR3 reads CASSGFDRGEEYEQYF. In nucleotides, the CDR3 is TGTGCCAGCAGTGGATTCGACAGGGGCGAAGAGTACGAGCAGTACTTC.